This T cell receptor (beta chain) comes out of a study of blood T cell repertoires in COVID-19. Study-wide context: COVID-19 samples, acute and convalescent, were from the United States, Italy and Spain.

The assay was immunoSEQ multiplex PCR, and TCRdb's table has in-frame clones only and misses some. Seen here are some 70,000 clones, approximately 90% observed once, and the top ten hold 6.7%. J was trimmed by 0 bases and V by 9 bases; bases with no gene match: 8. CDR1 MNHEY and CDR2 SVGAGI come from the germline V gene. This CDR3 region has 15 residues. A single count supports this clone. The clonotype comes from a woman aged 80 or over with active COVID-19. Sequenced sample: peripheral blood. The chain joins TRBV6-5 to TRBJ2-1, with 7 bases identical to TRBD2. The CDR3 loop is CASQRAGSSYNEQFF. The CDR3 DNA follows: TGTGCCAGTCAGAGAGCGGGAAGCTCCTACAATGAGCAGTTCTTC.